The 13 T cell receptor beta chains below all came from one sample that was sequenced in a study of blood T cell repertoires in COVID-19. TCRdb keeps only in-frame clones here, not all; method: immunoSEQ multiplex PCR. The data show approximately 200,000 clones, with about 81% seen just once and 10% to 15% held by the top ten. Sequencing input: peripheral blood. The receptors shown here come from a woman older than 75 with COVID-19, enrolled during active disease.

This clone is a singleton in its sample. The V and J genes are TRBV7-9 and TRBJ2-7; 12 nucleotides line up with TRBD2. Germline values: CDR1 SEHNR, CDR2 FQNEAQ (reference sequence). Trimming at V came to 10 bases and at J to 2 bases, leaving 18 bases not matched to a gene. The CDR3 runs to 18 residues. CDR3 coding DNA: TGTGCCACTGGGGGGGTAGGGCCCGGGACTAGCGGGCCCTACGAGCAGTACTTC. Amino acids: CATGGVGPGTSGPYEQYF.

This chain joins TRBV7-2 and TRBJ2-5; TRBD2 agrees at 11 bases. The CDR3 loop spans 16 amino acids. Germline V gives CDR1 SGHTA, CDR2 FQGNSA. With V trimmed by 5 bases and J by 1 base, 6 bases remained unmatched. The CDR3 DNA follows: TGTGCCAGCAGCCTAATAGCGGGGGGGCCCCAAGAGACCCAGTACTTC. Translated: CASSLIAGGPQETQYF.

This clone was recorded only once. The chain combines TRBV14 with TRBJ2-3, with 8 positions matching TRBD2. Trimming at V came to 4 bases and at J to 4 bases, leaving 7 bases not matched to a gene. The CDR3 covers 15 residues. The V gene's germline CDR1 is SGHDN and CDR2 FVKESK. The CDR3, as DNA: TGTGCCAGCAGCCTTAGCGGGACCTGGGCAGATACGCAGTATTTT. It encodes CASSLSGTWADTQYF.

V and J are TRBV2 and TRBJ1-2, with 7 bases identical to TRBD1. The J segment lost 4 bases and the V segment lost 2 bases, leaving 4 bases of the junction unmatched. This CDR3 is built from 14 residues. Germline V lookup: CDR1 SNHLY, CDR2 FYNNEI. The CDR3 DNA reads as TGTGCCAGCAGTGAACAGGACAGGAGCTATGGCTACACCTTC. Protein product: CASSEQDRSYGYTF.

CDR3 protein: CASSLDRLYGYTF. Here the CDR3 DNA reads TGTGCCAGCAGCTTGGACAGGCTCTATGGCTACACCTTC. The rearrangement links TRBV5-6 to TRBJ1-2; a weak D match, TRBD1 (5 bases). Germline CDR1 is SGHDT and CDR2 is YYEEEE. CDR3 length: 13 residues. Trimming took off 0 bases at V and 4 bases at J, with 7 bases between the two ends.

This clone has just one count. The rearrangement uses TRBV10-3 and TRBJ2-3; D remains ambiguous. This CDR3 is 13 amino acids long. Trimming shortened V by 3 bases and J by 0 bases, and 4 bases separated the two germline ends. Germline CDR1 is ENHRY and CDR2 is SYGVKD. The CDR3, as DNA: TGTGCCATCAGTGACTTAAGCACAGATACGCAGTATTTT. Its translation is CAISDLSTDTQYF.

The chain carries TRBV20-1 and TRBJ2-5; D remains unclear. The ends were cut back, 8 bases at V and 0 bases at J, with 7 bases in the middle. Germline V lookup: CDR1 DFQATT, CDR2 SNEGSKA (reference sequence). The CDR3 has 11 residues. Here the CDR3 reads CSREYQETQYF. The CDR3 DNA follows: TGCAGTAGAGAATACCAAGAGACCCAGTACTTC.

This clone turned up a few times. The gene calls are TRBV6-5 and TRBJ2-3; TRBD2 aligns across 7 bases. Trimming cost V 6 bases and J 2 bases; bases outside gene matches: 5. The V gene's germline CDR1 is MNHEY and CDR2 SVGAGI. This CDR3 is 14 amino acids long. DNA for the CDR3: TGTGCCAGCAGCCCCGGGACTAACACAGATACGCAGTATTTT. It is translated as CASSPGTNTDTQYF.

This chain connects TRBV4-2 to TRBJ2-3; D is uncertain. CDR3 size: 14 residues. The V end lost 0 bases, the J end lost 2 bases, and 6 bases lay between the germline ends. Per germline, CDR1 LGHNA and CDR2 YNFKEQ. CDR3 DNA sequence: TGTGCCAGCAGCCAAGACCACACCACAGATACGCAGTATTTT. Translated: CASSQDHTTDTQYF.

This rearrangement joins TRBV2 to TRBJ2-3; TRBD2 matches 8 bases. This CDR3 has 15 amino acids. Per germline, CDR1 SNHLY and CDR2 FYNNEI. Trimming took 5 bases from V and 0 from J; bases not matched to a gene: 4. The chain's CDR3 is CASSTPGGSTDTQYF. In nucleotides, the CDR3 is TGTGCCAGCAGTACACCGGGAGGGAGCACAGATACGCAGTATTTT.

This chain uses TRBV5-1 with TRBJ2-1, with TRBD2 matching over 14 bases. The junction had 4 bases not matched to a gene; V was cut back by 4 bases and J by 4 bases. CDR3 length: 16 residues. CDR1 is SGHRS, CDR2 YFSETQ, per germline. The CDR3: CASSTGTSGGYNEQFF. The CDR3 nucleotides are TGCGCCAGCAGCACCGGGACTAGCGGGGGTTACAATGAGCAGTTCTTC.

This clone has only a few counts. The V call is TRBV6-6, the J call TRBJ1-6; 7 nucleotides agree with TRBD1. The ends lost 2 bases at V and 5 bases at J; junction bases unmatched: 6. CDR3 length: 16 residues. Per germline, CDR1 MNHNY and CDR2 SVGAGI (reference sequence). The CDR3 here is CASSYATGVNNSPLHF. The CDR3 region has the DNA TGTGCCAGCAGTTACGCTACAGGGGTGAATAATTCACCCCTCCACTTT.

This clone appeared a few times. The chain recombines TRBV3-1 (or the pseudogene TRBV3-2) with TRBJ1-5, with D uncertain. Germline assignment: CDR1 LGHDT and CDR2 YNNKEL (reference sequence). The CDR3 runs to 16 residues. V was cut by 0 bases and J by 6 bases, with 15 bases left in between. DNA for the CDR3: TGTGCCAGCAGCCAAGATTGCATCAACGCGAGTCAGCCCCAGCATTTT. This translates into CASSQDCINASQPQHF.